This T cell receptor (beta chain) is drawn from a study of blood T cell repertoires in COVID-19. Whole-study context: Nucleic acid was either cDNA or gDNA, and it came from T cells, B-cell-depleted T cells, or PBMCs.

Using immunoSEQ multiplex PCR, the repertoire was profiled, and TCRdb retains in-frame clones only, with some absent. The profile covers 150,000 to 250,000 clones, with 80% to 85% appearing a single time and approximately 7.6% taken by the ten largest. CDR3 size: 15 residues. The V gene end was trimmed by 6 bases and the J gene end by 5 bases; junction bases not matched to a gene: 10. Germline V gene data show CDR1 as WSHSY and CDR2 as SAAADI. Clinical history as reported by participants underpinned cohort assignment. The TCR comes from a man aged 40-49 years who had recovered from COVID-19. The sample comprised PBMCs or T cells enriched from blood (not recorded which). The chain combines TRBV10-2 with TRBJ2-5, with 9 nucleotides matching TRBD2. CDR3 region: CASSIPGLAVETQYF. The CDR3 DNA reads TGCGCCAGCAGCATTCCGGGACTAGCAGTTGAGACCCAGTACTTC.